The text below deals with one T cell receptor (beta chain). This record belongs to a study of blood T cells in healthy people across ages. Primed by a sample-barcoded 5' primer and a J-beta primer mix, a second PCR proceeded for 7 to 11 cycles. A 12-random-nucleotide template-switch adaptor tagged each cDNA molecule. TCRdb reanalysed the 5' RACE reads using MiXCR and keeps one entry per CDR3 protein. In the table there are over 1.5 million distinct CDR3 sequences, 40% to 55% of which are singletons. The CDR3 covers 15 residues. Germline V gene lookup returns CDR1 MGHRA and CDR2 YSYEKL. Between the trimmed V and J ends, which lost 0 bases and 3 bases, there was a span of 9 bases.

Sequenced: blood. This rearrangement joins TRBV4-1 to TRBJ2-1; D perhaps matches TRBD1 (5 bases). This clonotype originated in a woman aged 40 to 50 in good health. The CDR3 sequence is CASSQEGPDYNEQFF. The CDR3, as DNA: TGCGCCAGCAGCCAAGAGGGGCCAGACTACAATGAGCAGTTCTTC.